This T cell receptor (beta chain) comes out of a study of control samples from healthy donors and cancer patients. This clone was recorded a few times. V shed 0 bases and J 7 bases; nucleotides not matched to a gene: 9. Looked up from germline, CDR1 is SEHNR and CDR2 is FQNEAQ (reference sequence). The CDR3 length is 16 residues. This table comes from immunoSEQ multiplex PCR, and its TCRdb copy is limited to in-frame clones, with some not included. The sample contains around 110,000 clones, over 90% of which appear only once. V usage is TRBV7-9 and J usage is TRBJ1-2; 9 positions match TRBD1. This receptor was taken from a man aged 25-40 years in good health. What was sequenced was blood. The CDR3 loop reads CASSLALTGGESGYTF. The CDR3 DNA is TGTGCCAGCAGCTTAGCTCTAACAGGGGGCGAAAGTGGCTACACCTTC.